Listed here are 23 T cell receptor beta chains from one sample, sequenced in a study of regulatory T cells in long-lasting Graves disease. Construction of the TCR beta libraries employed iRepertoire HTBI primers in conjunction with Arm-PCR of CDR3 regions. TCRdb independently ran MiXCR on the multiplex PCR reads; one entry per CDR3 protein. The sample includes hundreds of thousands of distinct CDR3 sequences, 25% to 35% of them seen just once. Time point reported: persistent/refractory GD, antithyroid drugs over 5 years with positive TRAb. Researchers made the TCR library from RNA that was extracted from PBMCs. The sequencing here drew on peripheral blood mononuclear cells (PBMCs), taken when the disease was refractory, from a patient treated with antithyroid drugs. Every receptor here comes from a female donor with Graves disease.

This clonotype was seen a few times. CDR3 coding DNA: TGTGCCAGCAGCCAAGAGACAGCCAGGGAGCAGTACTTC. Translation gives CASSQETAREQYF. V and J are TRBV3-1 and TRBJ2-7; D perhaps matches TRBD1 (5 bases). V lost 0 bases, J lost 7 bases, and 10 bases lay in between. Per the germline V gene, CDR1 is LGHDT and CDR2 is YNNKEL (reference sequence). The CDR3 has 13 amino acids.

The chain links TRBV6-1 to TRBJ1-2; tentatively, D is TRBD1 (5 bases). The germline CDR1 and CDR2 sequences are MNHNS and SASEGT. The CDR3 runs to 14 residues. Between the trimmed V and J ends, which lost 7 bases and 0 bases, there was a span of 12 bases. In DNA form, the CDR3 reads TGTGCCAGCACAAGGGACCTAGCTAACTATGGCTACACCTTC. This translates into CASTRDLANYGYTF.

This clonotype was found once. V and J are TRBV29-1 and TRBJ1-1, with D perhaps matching TRBD1 (5 bases). The CDR3 length is 11 residues. Germline V gives CDR1 SQVTM, CDR2 ANQGSEA. The V end was cut by 7 bases, the J end by 4 bases, with 10 bases between. CDR3 DNA: TGCAGCGGGGGGGGGACCACTGAAGCTTTCTTT. Amino acid sequence: CSGGGTTEAFF.

As concerns this clonotype: A much larger clone lies one base from this, so it may be a read error. This chain connects TRBV11-2 to TRBJ2-5, with D unresolved. Germline CDR1 and CDR2: SGHAT and FQNNGV. This CDR3 has 12 residues. CDR3 bases: TGTGCCAGCAGCTTACGAATTGAGACCCAGCACTTC. It is translated as CASSLRIETQHF.

This clonotype was seen repeatedly, ten times or more. The chain recombines TRBV28 with TRBJ1-2, with 7 bases that match TRBD1. The junction had 6 bases not matched to a gene; V was cut back by 4 bases and J by 7 bases. The germline V gene encodes CDR1 MDHEN and CDR2 SYDVKM. This CDR3 region has 13 residues. CDR3 residues: CASSSDRVTGYTF. CDR3 bases: TGTGCCAGCAGTTCCGACAGGGTAACTGGCTACACCTTC.

This clonotype was detected many times. V usage is TRBV2 and J usage is TRBJ1-4, with D maybe TRBD1 (6 bases). V lost 5 bases, J lost 2 bases, and 12 bases lay in between. Per germline, CDR1 SNHLY and CDR2 FYNNEI. The CDR3 is 15 amino acids. CDR3 DNA: TGTGCCAGCAGTCCGCGGGGGGCGACTAATGAAAAACTGTTTTTT. Protein sequence: CASSPRGATNEKLFF. Complete variable domain (other parts from reference TRBV2 and TRBJ1-4): EPEVTQTPSHQVTQMGQEVILRCVPISNHLYFYWYRQILGQKVEFLVSFYNNEISEKSEIFDDQFSVERPDGSNFTLKIRSTKLEDSAMYFCASSPRGATNEKLFFGSGTQLSVL.

This chain uses TRBV29-1 with TRBJ1-1; D unclear. The length of the CDR3 is 12 residues. V shed 3 bases and J shed 1 base, with 6 bases lying between them. The V gene's germline CDR1 is SQVTM and CDR2 ANQGSEA. The CDR3 loop reads CSVDHRNTEAFF. CDR3 nucleotide sequence: TGCAGCGTTGATCACAGGAACACTGAAGCTTTCTTT.

Only a few counts were recorded for this clonotype. The chain links TRBV6-1 to TRBJ1-6; no clear D. Germline CDR1 is MNHNS and CDR2 is SASEGT. Trimming took 3 bases from V and 0 from J, leaving 6 bases between them. The CDR3 is made up of 15 amino acids. The CDR3 sequence: CASSDEGSYNSPLHF. CDR3 bases: TGTGCCAGCAGTGATGAGGGCTCCTATAATTCACCCCTCCACTTT.

This clonotype was observed a handful of times. The V and J genes are TRBV20-1 and TRBJ1-1; D gene unclear. V shed 2 bases and J shed 1 base, with 11 bases lying between them. This CDR3 spans 14 amino acids. Germline lookup yields CDR1 DFQATT and CDR2 SNEGSKA (reference sequence). The CDR3 nucleotides read TGCAGTGCTAGAAGATGGACGGAGAACACTGAAGCTTTCTTT. Protein sequence: CSARRWTENTEAFF.

This sequence joins TRBV20-1 and TRBJ1-5; unclear D gene. This CDR3 contains 14 residues. Deletions cut 3 bases from V and 5 bases from J, with 14 bases between. Looked up from germline, CDR1 is DFQATT and CDR2 is SNEGSKA (reference sequence). This CDR3 is CSASGSRSDQPQHF. For the CDR3, the DNA is TGCAGTGCTAGTGGTAGTAGGAGCGATCAGCCCCAGCATTTT.

A few counts support this clonotype. The chain joins TRBV29-1 to TRBJ1-1; perhaps TRBD1 as D (5 bases). The V end was cut by 5 bases, the J end by 3 bases, with 13 bases between. Germline V CDR1 and CDR2: SQVTM, ANQGSEA. This CDR3 contains 13 residues. CDR3 nucleotide sequence: TGCAGCGTTCAACAGGCGGACGACACTGAAGCTTTCTTT. Amino acid sequence: CSVQQADDTEAFF.

In this sample, this clonotype turned up many times. V usage is TRBV3-1 and J usage is TRBJ1-2; D not certain. CDR3 length: 15 amino acids. V was cut by 0 bases and J by 3 bases, with 11 bases left in between. The germline CDR1 and CDR2 sequences are LGHDT and YNNKEL (reference sequence). The CDR3 region has the DNA TGTGCCAGCAGCCAAGATCATATGGGATACTATGGCTACACCTTC. Protein sequence: CASSQDHMGYYGYTF.

The J gene is TRBJ2-7, the V gene TRBV12-3 or TRBV12-4; 14 bases match TRBD2. CDR3 length equals 16 residues. J gave up 6 bases and V 4 bases, and 8 bases lay outside the gene matches. CDR3 loop: CASSSGLAGVGFEQYF. The CDR3 nucleotides read TGTGCCAGCAGTTCGGGACTAGCGGGAGTGGGGTTCGAGCAGTACTTC.

This clonotype was counted between two and nine times. The chain links TRBV6-1 to TRBJ2-7, with TRBD2 matching 10 bases. Looked up from germline, CDR1 is MNHNS and CDR2 is SASEGT. The CDR3 runs 13 residues. The V segment lost 3 bases and the J segment 5 bases; nucleotides outside the gene matches: 1. The CDR3 DNA follows: TGTGCCAGCAGTGACGGACTAGCGGACGAGCAGTACTTC. Its protein product is CASSDGLADEQYF.

Turning to this clonotype: This could be a read error, since a much larger clone is one nucleotide away. In DNA form, the CDR3 reads TGTGCCAGCATCCCGCGGCTCGCCTCCTATGGCTACACCTTC. Translation gives CASIPRLASYGYTF. This chain connects TRBV12-3 or TRBV12-4 to TRBJ1-2, with D unresolved. This CDR3 is 14 amino acids long. The V end lost 7 bases, the J end lost 4 bases, and 16 bases lay between the germline ends.

This clonotype was seen only a few times. The chain uses TRBV5-4 and TRBJ1-2, with 9 bases lining up with TRBD1. Germline V gene lookup returns CDR1 SGHNT and CDR2 YYREEE (reference sequence). The CDR3 covers 13 residues. The ends lost 3 bases at V and 10 bases at J; junction bases unmatched: 7. CDR3 protein: CASSSQDRGAYTF. Written as DNA, the CDR3 is TGTGCCAGCAGCTCCCAGGACAGGGGCGCCTACACCTTC.

This clonotype was observed at least ten times. The chain employs TRBV7-9 and TRBJ1-5; D gene ambiguous. Germline CDR1 is SEHNR and CDR2 is FQNEAQ (reference sequence). The CDR3 loop spans 12 amino acids. The V gene lost 2 bases and the J gene lost 6 bases, with 5 bases spanning the gap. In nucleotides, the CDR3 is TGTGCCAGCAGCTTATGGGTTCAGCCCCAGCATTTT. Its translation is CASSLWVQPQHF. Drawing the rest from reference TRBV7-9 and TRBJ1-5, the complete variable domain is DTGVSQNPRHKITKRGQNVTFRCDPISEHNRLYWYRQTLGQGPEFLTYFQNEAQLEKSRLLSDRFSAERPKGSFSTLEIQRTEQGDSAMYLCASSLWVQPQHFGDGTRLSIL.

The chain uses TRBV6-1 and TRBJ2-4; the D gene is possibly TRBD2 (6 bases). CDR3 length equals 15 residues. Looked up from germline, CDR1 is MNHNS and CDR2 is SASEGT. Trimming took 6 bases from V and 0 from J, leaving 12 bases between them. CDR3 amino acids: CASRMGGVAKNIQYF. In DNA form, the CDR3 reads TGTGCCAGCAGAATGGGGGGAGTAGCCAAAAACATTCAGTACTTC.

V is TRBV12-3 or TRBV12-4 and J is TRBJ1-1; a weak D match, TRBD1 (5 bases). The CDR3 spans 13 residues. V was trimmed by 7 bases and J by 4 bases, leaving 13 bases between them. The chain's CDR3 is CASKSRQGTEAFF. In DNA, the CDR3 is TGTGCCAGCAAGTCCCGGCAGGGCACTGAAGCTTTCTTT.

Only a few counts were recorded for this clonotype. The chain employs TRBV12-3 or TRBV12-4 and TRBJ1-4; 8 positions match TRBD1. V lost 6 bases, J lost 2 bases, and 5 bases stayed unmatched. The CDR3 consists of 15 residues. The CDR3 here is CASRDRVSTNEKLFF. The CDR3 DNA is TGTGCCAGCAGGGACAGGGTCTCGACTAATGAAAAACTGTTTTTT.

The V gene is TRBV9, the J gene TRBJ2-5, with 7 bases identical to TRBD2. V dropped 4 bases and J dropped 5; count of bases not matched to a gene: 8. Germline-derived CDR1 and CDR2 are SGDLS and YYNGEE. This CDR3 has 14 residues. CDR3 DNA sequence: TGTGCCAGCAGCACCACGGGGGGTTCGGAGACCCAGTACTTC. Translated, it gives CASSTTGGSETQYF.

This clonotype was detected a few times. The chain recombines TRBV29-1 with TRBJ2-7, with 11 bases that match TRBD1. The ends lost 1 base at V and 1 base at J; junction bases unmatched: 6. The CDR3 sequence is 16 residues long. Germline CDR1 reads SQVTM; CDR2 reads ANQGSEA. For the CDR3, the DNA is TGCAGCGTTGAAGCCCAGGGACAGGGGGGTTCCTACGAGCAGTACTTC. Amino acids: CSVEAQGQGGSYEQYF.

The J gene is TRBJ1-1, the V gene TRBV12-3 or TRBV12-4, with TRBD1 identical over 8 bases. This CDR3 has 17 residues. Trimming cost V 2 bases and J 0 bases; bases outside gene matches: 8. CDR3 in amino acids: CASSLKGSGGLNTEAFF. The CDR3 bases are TGTGCCAGCAGTTTAAAGGGCTCAGGGGGCTTGAACACTGAAGCTTTCTTT.